This T cell receptor (beta chain) comes out of a study of cytomegalovirus exposure and HLA in healthy donors. The CDR3 length is 15 residues. In germline, CDR1 is ENHRY, CDR2 SYGVKD. Trimming at V came to 2 bases and at J to 1 base, leaving 4 bases not matched to a gene. Both 60 Vbeta primers and 13 Jbeta primers went into the PCR. Some clones are missing from TCRdb's copy, which holds only in-frame ones; the method was immunoSEQ multiplex PCR. Here the sample spans over 110,000 clones, 70% to 80% being singletons. Source material: PBMCs. The TCR originated in a woman in her thirties or forties in good health and CMV-seropositive. The rearrangement joins TRBV10-3 to TRBJ1-1; 7 nucleotides match TRBD1. The CDR3 loop reads CAISETGVGNTEAFF. DNA of the CDR3: TGTGCCATCAGTGAGACAGGGGTAGGGAACACTGAAGCTTTCTTT.